Sequencing of this T cell receptor (beta chain) was carried out in a study of cytomegalovirus exposure and HLA in healthy donors (TCRdb year 2017). With respect to the entire study: According to an earlier analysis of 587 of the donors, about 179 million T cells yielded some 120 million unique TCR beta sequences and around 280 Gb of sequence data. An early release that covered approximately 600 HLA-typed donors contained around 330 gigabases of sequencing data and around 85 million unique TCR sequences. The genetic ancestry cluster associated with self-reported Caucasian donors included around four fifths of the roughly 400 genotyped donors. The study was designed to test whether signatures of past pathogen exposure could be identified by cataloging public T cell receptors. Using immunosequencing, the study profiled T cell repertoires from approximately 700 subjects and related those repertoires to cytomegalovirus serostatus. In addition to the first cohort of about 650 subjects, a separate validation cohort of 120 different subjects was used. To predict cytomegalovirus infection status, the study combined high-throughput TCR immunosequencing, statistical association of individual TCRs with disease status, and machine learning. A later analysis re-examined previously published TCR beta repertoires from 610 or so donors and added high-resolution HLA genotyping to investigate patterns of TCR occurrence. Rather than drawing on any new phenotypic data, the later analysis identified candidate immune exposures from TCR beta sequences and the way those sequences occurred across donors. An earlier analysis of several hundred of the donors applied high-throughput TCR beta sequencing to assess whether each TCR beta V gene segment acted as functional or pseudogenic. Donor age, sex, ethnicity and CMV serostatus were compiled alongside the repertoire data. A later genetic analysis took genome-wide SNP genotypes for 398 of the 666 donors and used that subset as a discovery cohort. All discovery cohort repertoires had been generated on a single sequencing platform. Both class I and class II loci were covered by HLA typing, at four-digit resolution. The number of donors typed differed by locus, with roughly 629-640 for A, B, C, DRB1 and DQB1, around 520 for DQA1, approximately 580 for DPA1, and around 450 for DPB1. Because of strong linkage in the cohort, roughly five DR-DQ haplotypes were treated as single units for association and clustering. Among about 400 genotyped donors of the cohort, an average of around 250,000 unique TCR beta nucleotide sequences was sequenced per donor, of which roughly 18% were non-productive. What the work shows at the level of the full study, not this receptor alone: A cluster of highly shared sequence variants was judged likely to represent a technical artifact of the sequencing pipeline. In a later analysis, several top co-occurrence clusters were reported to appear linked to parvovirus B19, influenza, CMV and Epstein-Barr virus. Sequencing depth was assumed to be roughly uniform across donors in the presence/absence analyses, though that assumption may not hold. In a later genetic analysis, fewer N-insertions in productive TCRs were reported among donors in an Asian-associated ancestry cluster than the roughly 700-donor mean. Only TCR beta chains were sequenced in this cohort, and the absence of alpha or paired-chain data limited detectable features. Compared with equally common non-associated chains, HLA-associated TCR beta chains in a later analysis were more clonally expanded and had lower generation probabilities. An association between a missense DCLRE1C variant and V-gene and J-gene trimming of TCR beta chains was found in a later genetic analysis and replicated in an independent cohort. The only immune exposure information available for the cohort was CMV serostatus. It was suggested by the authors that the approach could potentially be generalized to other disease states and immunological phenotypes. The 87-base-pair reads could not distinguish some IMGT-functional V segments, including TRBV6-2 and TRBV6-3, so those segments were excluded. Linkage disequilibrium might explain the correlated functional status among segregating V segments, but an unknown experimental factor could not be excluded. The classifier was reported to diagnose cytomegalovirus status with high specificity and sensitivity in both the original cohort and the validation cohort. Because some donors lacked HLA typing at each locus, the association tests relied only on the typed subset. Most TCR sequences were observed very rarely across donors, whereas some public TCRs were present in many individuals. In an earlier analysis of more than 500 of the donors, most TCR beta V segments appeared in productive rearrangements about 87% or about 30% of the time, broadly matching IMGT annotations. The earlier analysis of 450 to 700 of the donors excluded approximately 17 rarely observed V segments, including chromosome 9 orphons, because counts were too low. Most CMV-associated TCR beta chains appeared to be HLA-restricted in a later analysis, and the HLA associations seemed to be driven largely by CMV exposure. Assigning TCR associations to individual alleles was difficult when HLA alleles, especially DR and DQ, strongly co-occurred. In a later analysis, TCR association rates were found to vary across HLA loci, with the most associated TCRs seen for DRB1 alleles and the fewest for HLA-C alleles. A further reported finding was that TCR beta sequences accurately predicted the HLA-A and HLA-B alleles for most subjects in the first cohort. Specific HLA alleles were associated with 15,000 to 20,000 TCR beta sequences at a false discovery rate of 0.05 in a later analysis. A total of fewer than 200 TCR beta chains were listed by the study as associated with cytomegalovirus. A few of the identified cytomegalovirus-associated TCR beta chains were confirmed in vitro to be specific for cytomegalovirus antigens.

To note about this clone: Its antigen remains undetermined. Base qualities are missing; no much larger clone stands one base away.

V sheds 5 bases and J sheds 1 base, leaving 8 bases between their ends. CDR1 and CDR2, looked up from the germline V gene, are MDHEN and SYDVKM. The CDR3 runs 13 amino acids, cysteine and phenylalanine included. Kept here is only the CDR3 DNA, which spans 39 bases and is read in frame from base 1. The cohort comprised around 690 healthy bone marrow donors. Cohort members were all nominally healthy when sampled, although unrecorded immune exposures were likely present. The donor was CMV seronegative and was included in the group of hundreds of seronegative cohort members. Each donor provided a peripheral blood sample, and peripheral blood mononuclear cells were used for TCR beta sequencing. The Qiagen DNeasy Blood Extraction Kit was used to extract genomic DNA from the blood cell samples. The library was generated by the immunoSEQ multiplex PCR assay. For the multiplex PCR, a mixture combining 60 forward primers for TCR Vbeta segments and 13 reverse primers for TCR Jbeta segments was used. A multiplex PCR assay on genomic DNA amplified the CDR3 region of rearranged TCR beta genes. On the Illumina HiSeq System, the amplified TCR beta libraries were sequenced as 87-base-pair reads. On the authors' methods: In a later analysis, tens of millions of unique TCR beta chains were counted across the roughly 610 repertoires, and roughly 11 million of these chains were shared by at least two donors. To remove PCR and sequencing errors, raw reads were error-corrected and collapsed into unique sequences using a nearest-neighbor algorithm that merged closely related sequences. To assign V, D and J gene segments, CDR3 sequences were aligned to IMGT reference sequences. For a sequence to be retained, a match of at least six nucleotides to both a V gene segment and a J gene segment was required. Rearrangements were called productive when the CDR3 lacked stop codons and stayed in frame with V and J; all others were non-productive. Following IMGT convention, CDR3 was defined as the stretch from the second conserved V-encoded cysteine to the conserved J-encoded phenylalanine. The earlier analysis of a few hundred of the donors excluded any sequence lacking an unambiguous match to a single V gene segment. In an earlier analysis of approximately 500 of the donors, a V segment was called functional when productive rearrangements were above 56.7%, and segregating when the standard deviation between donors exceeded 5%. A statistical classification framework was built to diagnose cytomegalovirus status from the catalog of TCR beta chain sequences. V and J gene assignment, in a later analysis, came from comparing TCR nucleotide sequences with IMGT/GENE-DB human TR gene sequences. A later analysis assigned CDR3 sequences and most-parsimonious VDJ recombination scenarios with the TCRdist pipeline. In a later analysis, each TCR beta chain was defined by its CDR3 amino acid sequence together with its V-gene family, and reads lacking a unique V-gene family were excluded. As a way to deal with suspected cross-contamination and a sequencing artifact, a later analysis dropped over 550 nucleotide sequences that were highly shared and had low generation probability. A later analysis calculated a clonal expansion index for each public chain from normalized within-repertoire ranks of inferred template counts. Generation probabilities in a later analysis came from a VDJ recombination model fitted to out-of-frame rearrangements, and those results were checked against IGoR. A later analysis scored TCR-TCR, TCR-HLA and TCR-CMV co-occurrence with hypergeometric tests, applying a repertoire-size bias correction to TCR pairs. In a later analysis, false discovery rates were estimated by permuting HLA or CMV assignments 20 times. In a later analysis, co-occurring TCRs were grouped using DBSCAN, and TCRdist sequence similarity was added for clustering within HLA-allele-positive subsets. Repertoires with fewer than 30,000 or more than 120,000 public chains, plus five repertoires with anomalous nucleotide sharing, were excluded from co-occurrence clustering. The table was pulled from immuneACCESS by TCRdb, which kept in-frame rearrangements only. Such tables lose some clones; where checked, under half of the loss comes from unresolved V genes, and the rest has no known cause. The DNA gave D and trimming, while V, J and clone size come from that table. Counted in this sample were over 150,000 clones; 75% of them appeared once. Around 1.4% of the sample is in the top ten clones.

The receptor's source is a man aged 18 to 35 in good health and CMV-seronegative. Sequencing was performed on PBMCs. The chain couples TRBV28 to TRBJ1-1, and TRBD1 may be the D gene, going by 6 matching bases. The nucleotide sequence is TGTGCCAGCAGTCAGACAGGGAACACTGAAGCTTTCTTT. This is translated as CASSQTGNTEAFF.